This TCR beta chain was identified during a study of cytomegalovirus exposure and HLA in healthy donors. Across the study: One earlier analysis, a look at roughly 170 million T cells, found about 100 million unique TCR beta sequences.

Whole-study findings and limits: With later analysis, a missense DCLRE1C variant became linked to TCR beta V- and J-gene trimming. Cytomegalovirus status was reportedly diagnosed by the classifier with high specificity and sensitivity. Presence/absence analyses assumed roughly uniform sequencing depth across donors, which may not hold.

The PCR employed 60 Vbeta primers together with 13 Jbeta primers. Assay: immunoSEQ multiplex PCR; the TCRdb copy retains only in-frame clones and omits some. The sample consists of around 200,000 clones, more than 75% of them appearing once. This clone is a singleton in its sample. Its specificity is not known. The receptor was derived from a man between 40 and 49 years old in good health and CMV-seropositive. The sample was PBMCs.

CDR3 in amino acids: CASSLSGAGVSTGELFF. CDR3 sequence (DNA): TGTGCCAGCAGTTTATCGGGAGCGGGAGTTTCGACCGGGGAGCTGTTTTTT. The rearrangement uses TRBV27 and TRBJ2-2; 8 nucleotides align to TRBD2. From germline, CDR1 is MNHEY and CDR2 SMNVEV (reference sequence). The CDR3 has 17 amino acids. V was pared by 0 bases and J by 5 bases, with 8 bases of the junction left unmatched.